This record covers a single T cell receptor beta chain. Per the original methods: By means of reference gene primer amplification, nucleated cell counts were estimated. Assay: immunoSEQ multiplex PCR; the TCRdb copy retains only in-frame clones and omits some. The V and J calls and the clone size are those of that table, but D and trimming were determined from the DNA. Here the sample spans some 150,000 clones, around nine tenths being singletons. The sample belongs to a study of blood T cell repertoires in COVID-19. CDR1 is KGHSH and CDR2 is LQKENI in the germline V gene. The germline V and J ends were trimmed by 6 bases and 3 bases, with 16 bases remaining between them. This CDR3 has 15 amino acids.

The chain recombines TRBV18 with TRBJ2-3, with D maybe TRBD2 (7 bases). This clonotype originated in a man aged 45-65 years with active or convalescent COVID-19. The specimen was peripheral blood. The CDR3 sequence is CASSLGGGGTDTQYF. The CDR3 DNA is TGTGCCAGCTCCCTCGGGGGCGGGGGAACAGATACGCAGTATTTT.